The T cell receptor (beta chain) described here comes from a study of radiotherapy plus CTLA-4 blockade in lung cancer. Study summary: Across the patients, objective responses occurred in about 18%, and disease control in under 35%.

Note on this clone: Its cognate antigen is unknown.

Sequencing used immunoSEQ multiplex PCR; TCRdb keeps in-frame clones, though not all of them. The repertoire holds some 77,000 clones, around 87% seen once, with approximately 2% in the top ten. Study findings and constraints: Blood saw expansion of tumor-derived TCR clones after radiotherapy plus ipilimumab. Reports identified early blood T cell clone dynamics, with interferon-beta, as the best response predictor.

Receiving focal radiation plus CTLA-4 blockade with ipilimumab were patients who had chemo-refractory metastatic non-small-cell lung cancer. V was cut by 4 bases and J by 0 bases, with 10 bases left in between. This CDR3 has 16 amino acids. Germline V gives CDR1 SNHLY, CDR2 FYNNEI. This receptor was obtained from a human donor with non-small cell lung cancer who had a partial response to radiotherapy plus ipilimumab. The chain combines TRBV2 with TRBJ1-6; D not certain. The sample in question was peripheral blood, obtained from a patient treated with radiotherapy plus ipilimumab. The CDR3 protein is CASSVSVSSYNSPLHF. The CDR3 nucleotides are TGTGCCAGCAGTGTGAGCGTAAGCTCCTATAATTCACCCCTCCACTTT. Full variable domain (outside the CDR3, taken from reference TRBV2 and TRBJ1-6): EPEVTQTPSHQVTQMGQEVILRCVPISNHLYFYWYRQILGQKVEFLVSFYNNEISEKSEIFDDQFSVERPDGSNFTLKIRSTKLEDSAMYFCASSVSVSSYNSPLHFGNGTRLTVT.